The T cell receptor (beta chain) under discussion was sequenced for a study of CD8+ T cells in alopecia areata. Study context: Oral tofacitinib (5 to 10 mg twice daily) was administered to treated patients.

Treatment meaning: oral pan-JAK inhibitor, 5-10 mg twice daily. Notes on the study in general: Especially in alopecia totalis/universalis, lesional scalp showed greater clonality than normal scalp did. Scalp clonality and expanded CD8+ clones among the top 100 were significantly decreased by tofacitinib. Only one nonresponder was present, which leaves the link between baseline CD8+ expansion and response uncertain.

The authors extracted RNA and reverse transcribed it into cDNA as the sequencing template. Generated by immunoSEQ multiplex PCR, the TCRdb table keeps only in-frame clones and is missing some. The sample includes a few hundred thousand clones, approximately 38% of them seen just once. The CDR3 extends over 15 amino acids. Germline assignment: CDR1 SGHRS and CDR2 YFSETQ. The V gene lost 0 bases and the J gene lost 2 bases, with 9 bases spanning the gap. Worth noting for this clone: Its antigen is not identified.

The origin of this receptor is a human donor with alopecia areata. Sequenced here: CD4+ T cells sorted from blood, sampled around week 31, from a patient treated with tofacitinib. This chain joins TRBV5-1 and TRBJ1-3; the D gene is possibly TRBD1 (5 bases). The CDR3: CASSLVQGTGNTIYF. DNA of the CDR3: TGCGCCAGCAGCTTGGTTCAGGGTACTGGAAACACCATATATTTT.